These T cell receptor beta chains were read from a single sample in a study of identical twins. Via MiXCR, TCRdb re-called the 5' RACE reads, giving one row per CDR3 protein. Among hundreds of thousands of distinct CDR3 sequences listed, over 8.5% were seen once. These records were also assigned to another study, of yellow fever vaccine responses in identical twins.

The sequencing sample was made of PBMCs. The receptors were sampled from a woman between 18 and 29 years old in good health. The CDR3 runs from the conserved cysteine through the conserved F or W. The D gene is left open where the match is weak. Clone size, where shown, is once, few, many, or a class for clones that have expanded.

TRBV12-3/TRBV12-4	NA	NA	TRBJ1-5	TGTGCCAGCACTCCGGGCCGGGGAGTGGGACAGCCCCAGCATTTT	CASTPGRGVGQPQHF
TRBV5-6	TRBD1	NA	TRBJ2-1	TGTGCCAGCAGCTCAGGGACAGGGATATACAATGAGCAGTTCTTC	CASSSGTGIYNEQFF
TRBV5-1	NA	NA	TRBJ1-6	TGCGCCAGCAGCCACAGGACGGAGTCACCCCTCCACTTT	CASSHRTESPLHF
TRBV20-1	NA	few	TRBJ1-4	TGCAGTGTCCGGACAGTTTATGAAAAACTGTTTTTT	CSVRTVYEKLFF
TRBV3-1	TRBD1	NA	TRBJ2-2	TGTGCCAGCACCGGGACAGCGAAGAACACCGGGGAGCTGTTTTTT	CASTGTAKNTGELFF
TRBV29-1	TRBD1	few	TRBJ1-2	TGCAGCGTGGACAGGGGAGCCTTC	CSVDRGAF
TRBV12-3/TRBV12-4	NA	many	TRBJ2-2	TGTGCCAGACCCGAGTTGCAGGGCCGGAACACCGGGGAGCTGTTTTTT	CARPELQGRNTGELFF
TRBV3-1	NA	few	TRBJ1-4	TGTGCCAGCAGCATCGGATACGACGACTGGGAAAAACTGTTTTTT	CASSIGYDDWEKLFF
TRBV3-1	TRBD2	NA	TRBJ2-3	TGTGCCTCCTGCCCTCGTACTAGCGGGGGGCCCACAGATACGCAGTATTTT	CASCPRTSGGPTDTQYF
TRBV7-8	NA	many	TRBJ2-1	TGTGCCAGCAGCCTGTCTAGCGAGCCGTACAATGAGCAGTTCTTC	CASSLSSEPYNEQFF
TRBV12-3/TRBV12-4	NA	few	TRBJ2-1	TGTGCCAGCAGGGGTGGGAGCCCCAATGAGCAGTTCTTC	CASRGGSPNEQFF
TRBV5-4	TRBD2	few	TRBJ2-5	TGTGCCAGCAGCTTGAGAGGGACTAGGGATGGAGAGACCCAGTACTTC	CASSLRGTRDGETQYF
TRBV3-1	NA	few	TRBJ2-7	TGTGCCAGCAGCCTTACAGCAAGTATCGAGCAGTACTTC	CASSLTASIEQYF
TRBV29-1	TRBD2	NA	TRBJ2-3	TGCAGCGTCCTTACTAGCGGGGGGTTCACAGATACGCAGTATTTT	CSVLTSGGFTDTQYF
TRBV4-3	NA	many	TRBJ2-3	TGCGCCAGCAGCCAAGTGGATCCAGGGAGCACAGATACGCAGTATTTT	CASSQVDPGSTDTQYF
TRBV5-6	TRBD1	few	TRBJ1-1	TGTGCCAGCAGATGGACAGGGAAGTTTAACACTGAAGCTTTCTTT	CASRWTGKFNTEAFF
TRBV6-5	TRBD2	NA	TRBJ2-3	TGTGCCAGCAGTTACTCGACTAGCGGGGGGGCCATAAATACGCAGTATTTT	CASSYSTSGGAINTQYF
TRBV5-1	TRBD1	many	TRBJ2-7	TGCGCCAGCAGCTCCGGGACAGGGATAGGTGAGCAGTACTTC	CASSSGTGIGEQYF
TRBV5-1	NA	few	TRBJ2-5	TGCGCCAGCAGACCGGTGGGCTCTAAAGAGACCCAGTACTTC	CASRPVGSKETQYF
TRBV28	TRBD2	NA	TRBJ2-3	TGTGCCAGCAGTTCGAGGGGACTAGCGGAGAGCACAGATACGCAGTATTTT	CASSSRGLAESTDTQYF
TRBV7-9	TRBD1	NA	TRBJ2-7	TGTGCCAGCACCGGGGACAGGGCTCACGACGAGCAGTACTTC	CASTGDRAHDEQYF
TRBV11-2	TRBD1	few	TRBJ2-3	TGTGCCAGCAGCTTAGATCGGGACAGCCGAAGCACAGATACGCAGTATTTT	CASSLDRDSRSTDTQYF
TRBV6-2/TRBV6-3	TRBD2	few	TRBJ2-1	TGTGCCAGCAGCCTCACTAGCGGGAGACTCGATGAGCAGTTCTTC	CASSLTSGRLDEQFF
TRBV7-2	NA	few	TRBJ1-1	TGTGCCAGCAGCTTAACCACAGGGGCTTTCTTT	CASSLTTGAFF
TRBV4-1	NA	NA	TRBJ2-3	TGCGCCAGCAGCCAAGCTCCCGCGTCGGGTCGTACAGATACGCAGTATTTT	CASSQAPASGRTDTQYF
TRBV5-1	TRBD2	NA	TRBJ2-1	TGCGCCAGCAGCTTGGCCGGCCTAGCGGGGGGTGAGCAGTTCTTC	CASSLAGLAGGEQFF
TRBV4-3	NA	many	TRBJ2-1	TGCGCCAGCAGCCAAGATTTACTAGCAGATAATGAGCAGTTCTTC	CASSQDLLADNEQFF
TRBV4-3	TRBD1	few	TRBJ2-3	TGCGCCAGCAGCCAAGATGTGGGACAGGGGACAGATACGCAGTATTTT	CASSQDVGQGTDTQYF
TRBV12-3/TRBV12-4	NA	few	TRBJ1-6	TGTGCCAGCAGTTTTACCCAGGGCCGCGGTTTGGATTCACCCCTCCACTTT	CASSFTQGRGLDSPLHF
TRBV25-1	NA	few	TRBJ2-1	TGTGCCAGCAAGGGAGACAGATCGTTCTTC	CASKGDRSFF
TRBV6-6	NA	many	TRBJ2-1	TGTGCCAGCAGACAGTTAGGAGAGCAGTTCTTC	CASRQLGEQFF
TRBV12-3/TRBV12-4	TRBD1	few	TRBJ2-5	TGTGCCAGCAGTAGGACAGGGCGTGAAGACCAGTACTTC	CASSRTGREDQYF
TRBV20-1	TRBD2	NA	TRBJ2-3	TGCAGTTTACCGCGGGGGGCCCTCACAGATACGCAGTATTTT	CSLPRGALTDTQYF
TRBV5-1	NA	many	TRBJ2-1	TGCGCCAGCAGCCGAACCCGGACGGGTCCCTACAATGAGCAGTTCTTC	CASSRTRTGPYNEQFF
TRBV29-1	NA	NA	TRBJ2-7	TGCAGCGCCACAGTGACAGAACCCTACGAGCAGTACTTC	CSATVTEPYEQYF
TRBV12-3/TRBV12-4	NA	many	TRBJ2-4	TGTGCCAGCAGCCCTGTACTAAACATTCAGTACTTC	CASSPVLNIQYF
TRBV14	NA	NA	TRBJ2-3	TGTGCCAGCAGCCCGCGCACAGATACGGAGTATTTT	CASSPRTDTEYF
TRBV20-1	NA	NA	TRBJ2-7	TGCAGTGCTAGAGACCTAGCGCTAACCTACGAGCAGTACTTC	CSARDLALTYEQYF
TRBV5-6	TRBD1	few	TRBJ2-2	TGTGCCAGCAGCGCCCGGACAGGGAAGAACACCGGGGAGCTGTTTTTT	CASSARTGKNTGELFF
TRBV7-6	TRBD2	NA	TRBJ2-5	TGTGCCAGCACCCCGGGGGGGCAGTACCAAGAGACCCAGTACTTC	CASTPGGQYQETQYF
TRBV29-1	TRBD2	NA	TRBJ2-3	TGCAGCGTTGTTTTGGGAGGGGCAGATACGCAGTATTTT	CSVVLGGADTQYF
TRBV29-1	NA	few	TRBJ1-1	TGCAGCGTTGAAGATATCCGGGCCTCCAACGGTCTAGCTGAAGCTTTCTTT	CSVEDIRASNGLAEAFF
TRBV11-3	NA	NA	TRBJ2-1	TGTGCCAGCAGCCTCTTTAATGATGAGCAGTTCTTC	CASSLFNDEQFF
TRBV11-2	NA	NA	TRBJ2-1	TGTGCCAGCAGCTCCGTTTACTCTAATGAGCAGTTCTTC	CASSSVYSNEQFF
TRBV6-2/TRBV6-3	NA	many	TRBJ2-1	TGTGCCAGCAGTCCTGCACTGGGGCTGATAGGCAATGAGCAGTTCTTC	CASSPALGLIGNEQFF
TRBV12-3/TRBV12-4	NA	many	TRBJ2-7	TGTGCCAGCAGAGTCGACTACGAGCAGTACTTC	CASRVDYEQYF
TRBV19	TRBD2	NA	TRBJ2-3	TGTGCCAGTAGTATAGCCCCACTAGCGGGAGGCGGCACAGATACGCAGTATTTT	CASSIAPLAGGGTDTQYF
TRBV2	TRBD2	NA	TRBJ2-1	TGTGCCAGCAGTGATACTAGCGGGGGGGGAAATGAGCAGTTCTTC	CASSDTSGGGNEQFF
TRBV12-3/TRBV12-4	NA	few	TRBJ2-2	TGTGCCAGCAGTTGGATCGAGACTAACACCGGGGAGCTGTTTTTT	CASSWIETNTGELFF
TRBV2	TRBD2	few	TRBJ2-1	TGTGCCAGCAGTGAACCAGCGGGAGGAGGCGATGAGCAGTTCTTC	CASSEPAGGGDEQFF
TRBV5-6	NA	NA	TRBJ2-1	TGTGCCAGCAGCTTCCGGACCACCAATGAGCAGTTCTTC	CASSFRTTNEQFF